The 13 T cell receptor beta chains below all came from one sample that was sequenced in a study of technical replicates of blood from several donors. Assay used: immunoSEQ multiplex PCR; TCRdb lists only in-frame clones, some missing. The data contain approximately 97,000 clones, approximately 95% of them singletons. The sample was T cells isolated from PBMCs. Receptors were obtained from a human donor in good health.

V is TRBV13 and J is TRBJ2-5, with 8 bases fitting TRBD1. V lost 2 bases and J lost 4; bases outside the gene matches: 6. CDR1 PRHDT and CDR2 FYEKMQ come from the germline V gene (reference sequence). CDR3 length: 15 amino acids. This CDR3 is CASSLPGGRLETQYF. DNA of the CDR3: TGTGCCAGCAGCTTACCAGGGGGCCGGTTAGAGACCCAGTACTTC.

This chain links TRBV4-3 with TRBJ2-2; TRBD1 matches at 9 bases. Germline CDR1 reads LGHNA; CDR2 reads YSLEER. V trimming: 3 bases; J trimming: 7 bases; junction bases outside the gene matches: 9. The CDR3 runs 16 residues. The CDR3 sequence is CASSHGETGGFGELFF. The CDR3 DNA reads TGCGCCAGCAGCCATGGGGAGACAGGGGGGTTCGGGGAGCTGTTTTTT.

V is TRBV15 and J is TRBJ2-1, with TRBD2 matching 8 bases. Germline-derived CDR1 and CDR2 are LNHNV and YYDKDF (reference sequence). The length of the CDR3 is 17 residues. Losses at the gene ends were 6 bases for V and 7 bases for J; bases not matched to a gene: 17. The CDR3 DNA sequence: TGTGCCACCAGTGGGTTCGGGACTAGAGGGTCACGGAATGAGCAGTTCTTC. Translated, it gives CATSGFGTRGSRNEQFF.

The chain is built from TRBV6-1 and TRBJ1-5; the D gene is possibly TRBD1 (5 bases). V lost 11 bases and J 1 base, leaving 12 bases between the germline ends. Per the germline V gene, CDR1 is MNHNS and CDR2 is SASEGT. This CDR3 has 13 amino acids. The CDR3 reads CAFREVSNQPQHF. The CDR3 DNA sequence: TGTGCCTTCAGGGAGGTAAGCAATCAGCCCCAGCATTTT.

As regards this clone: One junction end does not reproduce the germline sequence, and a read error may be involved. J is TRBJ1-1 and V is TRBV5-1; D gene unclear. The CDR3 contains 12 residues. From germline, CDR1 is SGHRS and CDR2 YFSETQ. Written as DNA, the CDR3 is TGTGCCAGCAGCCTGGGTCGGGTTGAAGCTTTCTTT. Translation gives CASSLGRVEAFF.

The J gene is TRBJ1-1, the V gene TRBV28; the D gene is possibly TRBD1 (6 bases). Germline CDR1 and CDR2: MDHEN and SYDVKM. This CDR3 comprises 17 residues. V shed 2 bases and J shed 10 bases, with 26 bases lying between them. CDR3 region: CASSLAGQSLLFQVAFF. The CDR3 nucleotides read TGTGCCAGCAGTTTAGCAGGACAGAGTCTTCTATTTCAAGTAGCTTTCTTT.

This clone was observed once. This chain connects TRBV5-4 to TRBJ1-2; 7 bases align to TRBD1. The CDR3 is 15 amino acids. With V trimmed by 4 bases and J by 4 bases, 10 bases remained unmatched. From germline, CDR1 is SGHNT and CDR2 YYREEE (reference sequence). In DNA, the CDR3 is TGTGCCAGCAGCCGAGGACAGGTCTTTACCTATGGCTACACCTTC. Translating gives CASSRGQVFTYGYTF.

The chain has TRBV27 and TRBJ2-7, with TRBD2 matching over 8 bases. J lost 4 bases, V lost 0 bases, and 14 bases had no gene match. The CDR3 is 18 amino acids. Germline-derived CDR1 and CDR2 are MNHEY and SMNVEV (reference sequence). CDR3 in amino acids: CASSLSRVAGNRDYEQYF. The CDR3 DNA reads as TGTGCCAGCAGTTTATCGAGGGTAGCGGGAAACAGGGATTACGAGCAGTACTTC.

The genes are TRBV7-9 and TRBJ2-5, with 7 nucleotides matching TRBD1. This CDR3 contains 15 residues. V was clipped by 5 bases and J by 2 bases; unmatched bases: 8. Per germline, CDR1 SEHNR and CDR2 FQNEAQ (reference sequence). In DNA, the CDR3 is TGTGCCAGCAGCGATCGCAGGGGACAGCAAGAGACCCAGTACTTC. It translates to CASSDRRGQQETQYF.

V and J are TRBV4-1 and TRBJ1-2, with 9 nucleotides matching TRBD1. V was pared by 7 bases and J by 4 bases, with 16 bases of the junction left unmatched. CDR3 length: 17 amino acids. CDR1 and CDR2 (germline): MGHRA, YSYEKL. For the CDR3, the DNA is TGCGCCAGCACCCCGATTTTAACAGGGGGCGCTGGCTATGGCTACACCTTC. It translates to CASTPILTGGAGYGYTF.

The V gene is TRBV6-1, the J gene TRBJ1-2; D might be TRBD1 (6 bases). CDR1 is MNHNS and CDR2 is SASEGT in the germline V gene. The CDR3 sequence is 16 residues long. V was trimmed by 2 bases and J by 4 bases, leaving 17 bases between them. The CDR3 DNA sequence: TGTGCCAGCAGTGAAACCCCTAGGACAGTACGCTATGGCTACACCTTC. Translation: CASSETPRTVRYGYTF.

The J gene is TRBJ1-2, the V gene TRBV9; TRBD1 aligns across 8 bases. Germline-derived CDR1 and CDR2 are SGDLS and YYNGEE. V was pared by 2 bases and J by 8 bases, with 17 bases of the junction left unmatched. This CDR3 has 17 residues. The CDR3 loop reads CASSVDPFTGTGLGYTF. The DNA for the CDR3 is TGTGCCAGCAGCGTCGACCCTTTCACCGGGACAGGCTTGGGCTACACCTTC.

This clone is a singleton in its sample. The J gene is TRBJ1-2, the V gene TRBV28, with D perhaps TRBD1 (6 bases). CDR1 and CDR2 from the germline V gene are MDHEN and SYDVKM. The CDR3 has 13 amino acids. V was cut by 8 bases and J by 3 bases, with 13 bases left in between. The CDR3 reads CASSTRTDYGYTF. As DNA, the CDR3 is TGTGCCAGCTCGACACGGACAGACTATGGCTACACCTTC.